Listed here is a single T cell receptor (beta chain). The sample comes from a study of blood T cell repertoires in COVID-19. Germline lookup yields CDR1 SEHNR and CDR2 FQNEAQ (reference sequence). This CDR3 spans 14 amino acids. V shed 5 bases and J shed 10 bases, with 15 bases lying between them. As processed by the authors: Amplified reference gene primers provided the basis for estimating nucleated cell counts. Clones were read by immunoSEQ multiplex PCR, and TCRdb kept only the in-frame ones, dropping some. Clone size and V and J calls were adopted from that table, with D and trimming inferred from the DNA. Found here are about 150,000 clones, around 89% of them singletons; the top ten hold approximately 3%.

The sequencing sample was made of peripheral blood. The chain links TRBV7-9 to TRBJ1-6; D is possibly TRBD1 (6 bases). This TCR came from a woman aged 60 to 75 with active COVID-19. CDR3: CASSPQGRGSPLHF. DNA for the CDR3: TGTGCCAGCAGCCCCCAAGGCAGGGGATCACCCCTCCACTTT.